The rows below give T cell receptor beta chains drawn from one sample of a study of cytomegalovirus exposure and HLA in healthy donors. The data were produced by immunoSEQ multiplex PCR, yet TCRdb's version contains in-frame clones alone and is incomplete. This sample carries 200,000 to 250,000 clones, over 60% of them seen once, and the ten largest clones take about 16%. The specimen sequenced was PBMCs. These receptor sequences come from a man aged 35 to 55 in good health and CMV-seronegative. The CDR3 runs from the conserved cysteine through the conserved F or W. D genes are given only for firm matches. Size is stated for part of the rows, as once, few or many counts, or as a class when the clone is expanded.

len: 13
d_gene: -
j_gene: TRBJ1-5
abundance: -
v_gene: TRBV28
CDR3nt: TGTGCCAGCAGTTCAGGGGTGGGTCAGCCCCAGCATTTT
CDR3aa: CASSSGVGQPQHF

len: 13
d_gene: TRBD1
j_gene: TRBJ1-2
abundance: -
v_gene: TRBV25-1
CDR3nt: TGTGCCAGCAGACAACAGGGGGACTATGGCTACACCTTC
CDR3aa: CASRQQGDYGYTF

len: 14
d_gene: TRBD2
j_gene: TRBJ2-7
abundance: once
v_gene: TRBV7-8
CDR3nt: TGTGCCAGCAGCTTAGTGGGGACTACCTACGAGCAGTACTTC
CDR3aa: CASSLVGTTYEQYF

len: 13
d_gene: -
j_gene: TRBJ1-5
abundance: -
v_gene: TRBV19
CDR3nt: TGTGCCAGTAGGGGCATCGGCAATCAGCCCCAGCATTTT
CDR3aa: CASRGIGNQPQHF

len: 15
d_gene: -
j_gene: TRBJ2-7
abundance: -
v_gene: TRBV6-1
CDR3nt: TGTGCCAGCAGTGAAGAACAGAGTCGTACCTACGAGCAGTACTTC
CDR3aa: CASSEEQSRTYEQYF

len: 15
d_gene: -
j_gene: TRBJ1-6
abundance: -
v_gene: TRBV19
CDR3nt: TGTGCCAGTAGTCCGCGGGGCTCCTATAATTCACCCCTCCACTTT
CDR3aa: CASSPRGSYNSPLHF

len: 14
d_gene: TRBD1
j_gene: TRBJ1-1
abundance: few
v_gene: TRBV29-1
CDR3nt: TGCAGCGTTGGAGGAGGGACAGCGAACACTGAAGCTTTCTTT
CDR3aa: CSVGGGTANTEAFF

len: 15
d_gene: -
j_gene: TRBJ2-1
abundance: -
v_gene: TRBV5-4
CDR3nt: TGTGCCAGCAGGCGGGACTTCAGCTCCTACAATGAGCAGTTCTTC
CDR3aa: CASRRDFSSYNEQFF

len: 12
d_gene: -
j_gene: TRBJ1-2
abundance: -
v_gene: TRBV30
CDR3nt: TGTGCCTCCGGGCTCCCGTCGGGGGGCTACACCTTC
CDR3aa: CASGLPSGGYTF

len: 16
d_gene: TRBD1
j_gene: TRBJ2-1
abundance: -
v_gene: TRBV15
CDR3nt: TGTGCCACCAGCAGAGATCTGACAGGGGGCCACAATGAGCAGTTCTTC
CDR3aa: CATSRDLTGGHNEQFF

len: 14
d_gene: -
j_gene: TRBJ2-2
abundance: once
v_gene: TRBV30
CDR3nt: TGTGCCTGGAGTCCAGGGAATAAGGCCGGGGAGCTGTTTTTT
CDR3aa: CAWSPGNKAGELFF

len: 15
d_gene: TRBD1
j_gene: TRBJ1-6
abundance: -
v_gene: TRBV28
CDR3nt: TGTGCCAGCAGGTTCGCGGGACAGGGCAATTCACCCCTCCACTTT
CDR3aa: CASRFAGQGNSPLHF

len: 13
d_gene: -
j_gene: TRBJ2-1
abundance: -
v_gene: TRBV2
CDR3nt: TGTGCCAGCAGTGTGGTAGGAGACCTTGAGCAGTTCTTC
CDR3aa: CASSVVGDLEQFF

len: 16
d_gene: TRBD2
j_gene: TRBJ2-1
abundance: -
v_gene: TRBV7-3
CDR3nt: TGTGCCAGCAGCTTAGGGTCTAGCGGGGGGGCGTACGAACAGTTCTTC
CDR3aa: CASSLGSSGGAYEQFF

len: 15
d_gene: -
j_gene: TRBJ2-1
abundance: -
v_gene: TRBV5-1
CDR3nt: TGCGCCAGCAGCTTGGCGTTGTTGTCCTACAATGAGCAGTTCTTC
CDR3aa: CASSLALLSYNEQFF

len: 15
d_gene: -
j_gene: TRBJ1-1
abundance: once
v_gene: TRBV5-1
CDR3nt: TGCGCCAGCAGCTCGGTCAGGATGGGAGGCGCTGAAGCTTTCTTT
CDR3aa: CASSSVRMGGAEAFF

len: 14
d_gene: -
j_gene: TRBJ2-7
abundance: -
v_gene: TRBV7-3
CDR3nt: TGTGCCAGCAGCCCGGGGACAATCGTCTACGAGCAGTACTTC
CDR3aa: CASSPGTIVYEQYF

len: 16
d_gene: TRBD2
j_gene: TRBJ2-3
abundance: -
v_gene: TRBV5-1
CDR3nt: TGCGCCAGCAGCTCAGGGACTAGCGGATACACAGATACGCAGTATTTT
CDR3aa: CASSSGTSGYTDTQYF

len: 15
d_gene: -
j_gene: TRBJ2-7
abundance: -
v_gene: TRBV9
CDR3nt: TGTGCCAGCAGCGTAGAAGGCGGCGACCCCTACGAGCAGTACTTC
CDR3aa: CASSVEGGDPYEQYF

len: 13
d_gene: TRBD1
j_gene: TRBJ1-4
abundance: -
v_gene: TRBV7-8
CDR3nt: TGTGCCAGCAGCCCGGACAGGGTTCAGAAACTGTTTTTT
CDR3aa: CASSPDRVQKLFF

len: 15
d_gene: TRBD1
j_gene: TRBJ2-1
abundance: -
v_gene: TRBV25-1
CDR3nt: TGTGCCAGCAGTGTTCCCGGGACAGGGAAAAATGAGCAGTTCTTC
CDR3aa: CASSVPGTGKNEQFF

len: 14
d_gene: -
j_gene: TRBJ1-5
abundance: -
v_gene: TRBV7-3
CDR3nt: TGTGCCAGCAGCTTACCTGGACTGGATCAGCCCCAGCATTTT
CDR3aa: CASSLPGLDQPQHF

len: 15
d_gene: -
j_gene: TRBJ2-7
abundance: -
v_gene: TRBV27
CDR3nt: TGTGCCAGCAGTCCGGGACATAGGAGCTCCTACGAGCAGTACTTC
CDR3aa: CASSPGHRSSYEQYF

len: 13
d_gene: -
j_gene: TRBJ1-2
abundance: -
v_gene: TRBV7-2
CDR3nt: TGTGCCAGCAGCTCGGACCCCCGGGGTGGCTACACCTTC
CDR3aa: CASSSDPRGGYTF

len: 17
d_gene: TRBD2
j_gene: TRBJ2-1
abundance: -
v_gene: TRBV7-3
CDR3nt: TGTGCCAGCAGCCCGCGGGTGACTAGCGGGGGCCTAAATGAGCAGTTCTTC
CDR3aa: CASSPRVTSGGLNEQFF

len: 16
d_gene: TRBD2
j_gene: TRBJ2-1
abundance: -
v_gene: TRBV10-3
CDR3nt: TGTGCCATCAGTGAGTCGGGACTAGCGGAGAACAATGAGCAGTTCTTC
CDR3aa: CAISESGLAENNEQFF

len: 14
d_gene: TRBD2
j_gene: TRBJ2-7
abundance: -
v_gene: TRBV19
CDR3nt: TGTGCCAGTAGACTTAGCGGGGCCGCCTACGAGCAGTACTTC
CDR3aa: CASRLSGAAYEQYF

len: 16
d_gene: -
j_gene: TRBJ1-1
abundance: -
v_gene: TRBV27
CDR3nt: TGTGCCAGCAGTTTAGACCGGGGACTAATGAACACTGAAGCTTTCTTT
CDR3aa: CASSLDRGLMNTEAFF

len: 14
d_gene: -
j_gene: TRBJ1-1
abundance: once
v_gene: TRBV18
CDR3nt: TGTGCCAGCTCACCACCGGGGAGGTTAACTGAAGCTTTCTTT
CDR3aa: CASSPPGRLTEAFF